The sample holds a few counts of the clone carrying this TCR beta chain. The antigen is undetermined. One entry per CDR3 protein results from TCRdb running MiXCR on the 5' RACE reads. The table includes around 340,000 distinct CDR3 sequences, roughly 21% detected once. The sample comes from a study of T-cell memory formation after mild COVID-19. Study-wide findings and caveats: Clones contracting over day 15 to 85 were CD4/CD8 balanced, with later expanders leaning CD4+.

This CDR3 region has 12 residues. Germline V gives CDR1 MGHDK, CDR2 SYGVNS. V dropped 6 bases and J dropped 4 bases, with 9 bases sitting between them. The specimen sequenced was PBMCs or a T cell subset sorted from them (not recorded which). This receptor was taken from an adult woman who had mild COVID-19 (a few samples of this study predate the infection). Cell type and time point are not known. The chain has TRBV25-1 and TRBJ2-5; TRBD2 might be the D (6 bases). The CDR3 is CASREGSETQYF. The CDR3, as DNA: TGTGCCAGCAGGGAGGGATCAGAGACCCAGTACTTC.